This T cell receptor beta chain was profiled in a study of CD8 T cells in ankylosing spondylitis. Points from the study as a whole: Within ankylosing spondylitis blood, a TCR beta motif made up of eight highly homologous variants appeared to be characteristic. Matched synovial fluid from ankylosing spondylitis patients was reported to be enriched for disease-linked clones. Disease-linked clones bore a CD8+ phenotype, appearing relatively rarely in peripheral blood.

With molecular barcodes, quantitative 5'-RACE was used to make the TCR beta libraries. TCRdb recomputed calls from the 5' RACE reads with MiXCR, one row per CDR3 protein. The sample carries 800,000 to 900,000 distinct CDR3 sequences, about 11% recorded once. Concerning this clonotype: Antigen specificity is unknown.

CDR3 length: 12 residues. CDR1 KGHSH and CDR2 LQKENI come from the germline V gene. With 8 bases removed from V and 3 bases from J, the gap between germline ends came to 7 bases. The chain links TRBV18 to TRBJ1-4; D unresolved. The TCR was taken from a male donor with ankylosing spondylitis. Sequencing used blood, either unsorted or a sorted T cell fraction (not recorded which). The chain's CDR3 is CASGQANEKLFF. CDR3 bases: TGTGCCAGCGGCCAGGCTAATGAAAAACTGTTTTTT.